Shown below are 32 T cell receptor beta chains from a single sample sequenced in a study of blood T cell repertoires in COVID-19. Only in-frame clones appear in the TCRdb table, and some are missing; sequencing was by immunoSEQ multiplex PCR. In the table there are 150,000 to 200,000 clones, roughly 82% of which are singletons. The sequenced sample consisted of PBMCs or T cells enriched from blood (not recorded which). The receptors shown here come from a man in his forties or fifties who had recovered from COVID-19.

The rearrangement links TRBV18 to TRBJ1-5; D unresolved. The germline V and J ends were trimmed by 1 base and 5 bases, with 12 bases remaining between them. Germline assignment: CDR1 KGHSH and CDR2 LQKENI. The CDR3 is made up of 15 amino acids. CDR3 amino acids: CASSPRKQVDQPQHF. The CDR3 nucleotides read TGTGCCAGCTCACCACGTAAGCAGGTGGATCAGCCCCAGCATTTT.

J is TRBJ1-2 and V is TRBV27, with a weak D call TRBD1 (5 bases). There are 14 residues in the CDR3. V was clipped by 0 bases and J by 7 bases, with 12 bases between them. The germline CDR1 and CDR2 sequences are MNHEY and SMNVEV (reference sequence). This chain's CDR3 is CASSLSPGRGGYTF. The DNA for the CDR3 is TGTGCCAGCAGTTTATCGCCAGGGCGAGGTGGCTACACCTTC.

V and J are TRBV5-1 and TRBJ1-5, with 9 bases aligning to TRBD1. The V gene's germline CDR1 is SGHRS and CDR2 YFSETQ. The CDR3 totals 14 residues. Germline trimming cut 4 bases from V and 5 bases from J; bases unmatched to any gene: 4. This CDR3 is CASSPTGGYQPQHF. CDR3 coding DNA: TGCGCCAGCAGCCCCACAGGGGGCTATCAGCCCCAGCATTTT.

This chain's CDR3 is CASRRREGGYNEQFF. The DNA for the CDR3 is TGTGCCAGCAGGAGGCGGGAGGGCGGCTACAATGAGCAGTTCTTC. The chain is built from TRBV3-1 (or the pseudogene TRBV3-2) and TRBJ2-1, with TRBD2 matching over 9 bases. Germline V gene data show CDR1 as LGHDT and CDR2 as YNNKEL (reference sequence). This CDR3 contains 15 residues. V shed 6 bases and J 3 bases; nucleotides not matched to a gene: 6.

This clone came up once. This chain uses TRBV21-1 with TRBJ2-7; the listed D gene, TRBD2, was not tested against the DNA. TRBV21-1 is given as a pseudogene. This CDR3 has 14 residues. The CDR3 nucleotides are TGTGCCAGCAGCACCGGGACTAGCGGCTACGAGCAGTACTTC. Its translation is CASSTGTSGYEQYF.

This clone was seen more than once but under ten times. This sequence joins TRBV6-5 and TRBJ1-3; 7 nucleotides match TRBD1. The junction had 9 bases not matched to a gene; V was cut back by 6 bases and J by 4 bases. The CDR3 extends over 15 amino acids. The germline V gene encodes CDR1 MNHEY and CDR2 SVGAGI. Here the CDR3 DNA reads TGTGCCAGCAGGGTAGACAGGGTTGGCGGAAACACCATATATTTT. Translated: CASRVDRVGGNTIYF.

This chain joins TRBV29-1 and TRBJ1-6; TRBD1 matches 11 bases. There are 17 residues in the CDR3. Germline V CDR1 and CDR2: SQVTM, ANQGSEA. V trimming: 7 bases; J trimming: 6 bases; junction bases outside the gene matches: 14. CDR3 in amino acids: CSGTWDRGGSINSPLHF. In nucleotides, the CDR3 is TGCAGCGGTACCTGGGACAGGGGGGGATCCATTAATTCACCCCTCCACTTT.

V is TRBV18 and J is TRBJ1-1; D uncertain. The length of the CDR3 is 15 residues. The V and J ends lost 2 bases and 1 base respectively, with 11 bases between them. The germline V gene encodes CDR1 KGHSH and CDR2 LQKENI. DNA for the CDR3: TGTGCCAGCTCACCAGAGCAGGCGAAGAACACTGAAGCTTTCTTT. Protein: CASSPEQAKNTEAFF.

This chain connects TRBV2 to TRBJ1-2, with D maybe TRBD1 (6 bases). Germline V gene lookup returns CDR1 SNHLY and CDR2 FYNNEI. This CDR3 has 12 amino acids. Trimming removed 6 bases at V and 3 bases at J, with 8 bases between. CDR3 loop: CASRDSHYGYTF. CDR3 bases: TGTGCCAGCAGGGACAGTCACTATGGCTACACCTTC.

The chain joins TRBV28 to TRBJ2-6; tentatively, D is TRBD2 (5 bases). Germline values: CDR1 MDHEN, CDR2 SYDVKM. V was pared by 7 bases and J by 2 bases, with 9 bases between. The CDR3 runs to 14 residues. CDR3 coding DNA: TGTGCCAGCAACTCGGGGACTGGGGCCAACGTCCTGACTTTC. Its protein is CASNSGTGANVLTF.

V gene TRBV6-5 combines with J gene TRBJ2-7, with D perhaps TRBD2 (6 bases). The length of the CDR3 is 14 residues. Germline lookup yields CDR1 MNHEY and CDR2 SVGAGI. The germline V and J ends were trimmed by 6 bases and 0 bases, with 12 bases remaining between them. The CDR3 is CASSPAGPSYEQYF. The CDR3 nucleotides are TGTGCCAGCAGCCCGGCGGGGCCCTCCTACGAGCAGTACTTC.

This clone appeared a single time. The chain uses TRBV3-1 (or the pseudogene TRBV3-2) and TRBJ2-7; D is undetermined. The CDR3 covers 14 residues. V was cut by 4 bases and J by 9 bases, with 19 bases left in between. Germline CDR1 LGHDT, CDR2 YNNKEL (reference sequence). This CDR3 is CASSPSKSTTGQYF. CDR3 in DNA: TGTGCCAGCAGCCCGTCTAAATCCACGACGGGGCAGTACTTC.

This chain uses TRBV28 with TRBJ2-5; possible D gene TRBD1, 6 bases. Germline V gene sequence: CDR1 MDHEN, CDR2 SYDVKM. The CDR3 consists of 15 residues. V was clipped by 5 bases and J by 7 bases, with 20 bases between them. The CDR3 spells CASSPERHRAGTQYF. The CDR3 DNA sequence: TGTGCCAGCAGTCCCGAAAGGCACAGGGCCGGGACCCAGTACTTC. The full variable domain, its missing parts supplied by reference TRBV28 and TRBJ2-5, is DVKVTQSSRYLVKRTGEKVFLECVQDMDHENMFWYRQDPGLGLRLIYFSYDVKMKEKGDIPEGYSVSREKKERFSLILESASTNQTSMYLCASSPERHRAGTQYFGPGTRLLVL.

This chain links TRBV5-4 with TRBJ2-5; D might be TRBD2 (5 bases). Germline assignment: CDR1 SGHNT and CDR2 YYREEE (reference sequence). This CDR3 comprises 19 residues. V lost 4 bases and J lost 1, with 26 bases in between. CDR3 amino acids: CASSQEVLPTSLFQETQYF. Written as DNA, the CDR3 is TGTGCCAGCAGCCAGGAGGTGTTACCGACGAGTCTCTTCCAAGAGACCCAGTACTTC.

Of note for this clone: At one end the junction does not follow the germline gene, possibly because of a read error. This chain connects TRBV7-9 to TRBJ1-4, with D tentatively TRBD1 (5 bases). Germline CDR1 reads SEHNR; CDR2 reads FQNEAQ (reference sequence). The CDR3 covers 15 residues. The CDR3 loop reads CASSLAGAQIEKLFF. In nucleotides, the CDR3 is TGTGCCAGCAGCCTAGCTGGGGCGCAAATTGAAAAACTGTTTTTT.

The V and J genes are TRBV27 and TRBJ2-3; perhaps TRBD1 as D (6 bases). From germline, CDR1 is MNHEY and CDR2 SMNVEV (reference sequence). Trimming removed 0 bases from V and 2 bases from J, with 9 bases in between. The CDR3 contains 15 residues. CDR3 DNA sequence: TGTGCCAGCAGTTTATCGAGACAGGTCACAGATACGCAGTATTTT. Its translation is CASSLSRQVTDTQYF.

For the CDR3, the DNA is TGTGCCTGGACAGGGGTCGGAGGCTACACCTTC. Translating gives CAWTGVGGYTF. The chain joins TRBV2 to TRBJ1-2, with 9 nucleotides matching TRBD1. Germline-derived CDR1 and CDR2 are SNHLY and FYNNEI. This CDR3 contains 11 residues. V lost 11 bases and J lost 8; bases outside the gene matches: 6.

V gene TRBV2 combines with J gene TRBJ1-1; 9 bases match TRBD1. J was trimmed by 4 bases and V by 8 bases; bases with no gene match: 5. Germline V gene sequence: CDR1 SNHLY, CDR2 FYNNEI. The length of the CDR3 is 13 residues. CDR3 loop: CASGPDRGTEAFF. CDR3 DNA sequence: TGTGCCAGCGGACCGGACAGGGGCACTGAAGCTTTCTTT.

The V gene is TRBV27, the J gene TRBJ1-2, with TRBD1 matching 8 bases. Trimming removed 9 bases from V and 7 bases from J; junction bases left unmatched: 13. Germline V gene sequence: CDR1 MNHEY, CDR2 SMNVEV (reference sequence). The CDR3 contains 14 residues. The CDR3 region is CASYSLGQVRGYTF. The CDR3 bases are TGTGCCAGTTATTCGTTGGGACAGGTTCGTGGCTACACCTTC.

The chain employs TRBV2 and TRBJ2-7, with D perhaps TRBD2 (5 bases). The CDR3 has 13 residues. Germline CDR1 and CDR2: SNHLY and FYNNEI. Trimming left V 8 bases short and J 3 bases short, with 14 bases between. Here the CDR3 DNA reads TGTGCCAGCGGACCAGGACTTTACTACGAGCAGTACTTC. Amino acids: CASGPGLYYEQYF.

The V gene is TRBV3-1 (or the pseudogene TRBV3-2), the J gene TRBJ2-7, with D maybe TRBD2 (5 bases). The V gene lost 4 bases and the J gene lost 1 base, with 8 bases spanning the gap. CDR1 and CDR2 from the germline V gene are LGHDT and YNNKEL (reference sequence). The CDR3 spans 13 residues. The CDR3 reads CASSPGISYEQYF. The CDR3, as DNA: TGTGCCAGCAGCCCCGGGATATCCTACGAGCAGTACTTC.

This chain links TRBV10-3 with TRBJ1-2, with D possibly matching TRBD1 (5 bases). V was trimmed by 3 bases and J by 5 bases, leaving 13 bases between them. Germline V gene lookup returns CDR1 ENHRY and CDR2 SYGVKD. This CDR3 region has 14 residues. The CDR3 DNA sequence: TGTGCCATCAGTGATTGGGATGGGGCGTATGGCTACACCTTC. It translates to CAISDWDGAYGYTF.

The rearrangement uses TRBV24-1 and TRBJ2-1, with D perhaps matching TRBD1 (5 bases). Germline CDR1 KGHDR, CDR2 SFDVKD. The CDR3 runs to 12 residues. Trimming stripped 1 base from V and 13 bases from J, with 10 bases between. Here the CDR3 reads CATSDFGHRQFF. The CDR3 bases are TGTGCCACCAGTGATTTTGGACACCGACAGTTCTTC.

The V and J genes are TRBV5-1 and TRBJ2-1, with TRBD1 matching over 9 bases. Germline V CDR1 and CDR2: SGHRS, YFSETQ. The CDR3 loop spans 16 amino acids. The J segment lost 8 bases and the V segment lost 0 bases, leaving 9 bases of the junction unmatched. Here the CDR3 DNA reads TGCGCCAGCAGCTTGGTAATGACAGGGGGGGTGCATGAGCAGTTCTTC. It codes for CASSLVMTGGVHEQFF.

The J gene is TRBJ1-2, the V gene TRBV28; the match to TRBD1 covers 7 bases. V trimming: 3 bases; J trimming: 2 bases; junction bases outside the gene matches: 6. The CDR3 loop spans 15 amino acids. Germline V gene data show CDR1 as MDHEN and CDR2 as SYDVKM. The CDR3 reads CASSLVTGQNYGYTF. The CDR3 nucleotides are TGTGCCAGCAGTTTGGTAACGGGACAGAACTATGGCTACACCTTC.

The genes are TRBV27 and TRBJ1-2, with D tentatively TRBD1 (6 bases). V was cut by 5 bases and J by 8 bases, with 21 bases left in between. Looked up from germline, CDR1 is MNHEY and CDR2 is SMNVEV (reference sequence). This CDR3 has 15 residues. CDR3 DNA sequence: TGTGCCAGCAGTCCGGGACAACTGGTCGCGAGAGGCTACACCTTC. Amino acid sequence: CASSPGQLVARGYTF.

V is TRBV18 and J is TRBJ1-1, with D possibly TRBD1 on 6 matching bases. Germline CDR1 and CDR2: KGHSH and LQKENI. The CDR3 contains 13 residues. Trimming took off 8 bases at V and 5 bases at J, with 15 bases between the two ends. CDR3 residues: CASHRVGGTEAFF. The CDR3 nucleotides read TGTGCCAGCCACAGGGTCGGGGGGACTGAAGCTTTCTTT.

The V call is TRBV21-1, the J call TRBJ1-5. TRBV21-1 is listed as a pseudogene. This CDR3 has 17 residues. The CDR3 reads CAINKDGSCIGNQPQHF. The CDR3 region has the DNA TGTGCCATCAACAAAGACGGGTCATGTATAGGCAATCAGCCCCAGCATTTT.

This sequence joins TRBV11-2 and TRBJ1-2; the D is unclear. CDR3 length equals 16 residues. CDR1 is SGHAT, CDR2 FQNNGV, per germline. Between the trimmed V and J ends, which lost 1 base and 0 bases, there was a span of 12 bases. The CDR3 coding sequence is TGTGCCAGCAGCTTAGTGAGGGTCCCTACTAACTATGGCTACACCTTC. Translating it yields CASSLVRVPTNYGYTF.

The CDR3 reads CATAQGAGNQPQHF. The DNA for the CDR3 is TGTGCCACCGCACAGGGAGCTGGCAATCAGCCCCAGCATTTT. The V and J genes are TRBV19 and TRBJ1-5, with a tentative D call TRBD1 (6 bases). Germline-derived CDR1 and CDR2 are LNHDA and SQIVND (reference sequence). The CDR3 loop spans 14 amino acids. V lost 10 bases and J 2 bases, leaving 15 bases between the germline ends.

This chain joins TRBV4-1 and TRBJ2-5, with D unclear. The germline V and J ends were trimmed by 1 base and 5 bases, with 11 bases remaining between them. The CDR3 loop spans 14 amino acids. CDR1 and CDR2 from the germline V gene are MGHRA and YSYEKL. CDR3 protein: CASSQASRVETQYF. The CDR3 DNA follows: TGCGCCAGCAGCCAAGCTAGTAGAGTGGAGACCCAGTACTTC.

The rearrangement uses TRBV24-1 and TRBJ2-3; 8 bases line up with TRBD2. V was pared by 0 bases and J by 2 bases, with 6 bases of the junction left unmatched. The CDR3 loop spans 17 amino acids. In germline, CDR1 is KGHDR, CDR2 SFDVKD. The CDR3 here is CATSDLPAGGDTDTQYF. The CDR3 region has the DNA TGTGCCACCAGTGATTTGCCCGCGGGAGGAGACACAGATACGCAGTATTTT.